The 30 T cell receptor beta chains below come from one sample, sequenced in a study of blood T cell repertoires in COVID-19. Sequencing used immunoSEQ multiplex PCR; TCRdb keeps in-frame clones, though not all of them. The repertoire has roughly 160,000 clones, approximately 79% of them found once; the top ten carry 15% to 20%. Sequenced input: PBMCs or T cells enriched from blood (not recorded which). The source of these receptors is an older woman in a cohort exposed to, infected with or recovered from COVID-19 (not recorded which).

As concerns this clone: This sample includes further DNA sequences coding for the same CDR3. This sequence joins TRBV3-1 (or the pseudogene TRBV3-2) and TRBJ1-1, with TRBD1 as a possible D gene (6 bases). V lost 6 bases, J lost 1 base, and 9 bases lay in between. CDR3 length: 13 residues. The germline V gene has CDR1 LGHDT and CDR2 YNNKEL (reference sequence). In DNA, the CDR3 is TGTGCCAGCAGTCGGACAGAGAACACTGAAGCTTTCTTT. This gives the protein CASSRTENTEAFF.

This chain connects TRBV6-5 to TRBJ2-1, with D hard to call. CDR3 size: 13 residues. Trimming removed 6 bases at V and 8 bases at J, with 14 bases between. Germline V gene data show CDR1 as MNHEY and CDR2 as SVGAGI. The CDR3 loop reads CASRATAFHEQFF. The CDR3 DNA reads TGTGCCAGCAGAGCGACGGCTTTTCATGAGCAGTTCTTC.

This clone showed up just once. CDR3 coding DNA: TGTGCCAGCAGCCGACAGTTTCAGGGTGAAGCTTTCTTT. This codes for CASSRQFQGEAFF. This chain connects TRBV7-3 to TRBJ1-1; D may be TRBD1 (5 bases). The CDR3 has 13 amino acids. CDR1 SGHTA and CDR2 FQGTGA come from the germline V gene. Trimming removed 5 bases at V and 7 bases at J, with 14 bases between.

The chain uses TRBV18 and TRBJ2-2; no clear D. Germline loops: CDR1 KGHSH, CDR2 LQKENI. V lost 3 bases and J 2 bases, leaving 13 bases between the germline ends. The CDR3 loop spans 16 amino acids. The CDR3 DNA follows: TGTGCCAGCTCACCTTCCAGGTCCGATAACACCGGGGAGCTGTTTTTT. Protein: CASSPSRSDNTGELFF.

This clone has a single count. The chain's CDR3 is CAISESGSGEQFF. In nucleotides, the CDR3 is TGTGCCATCAGTGAGTCGGGTAGCGGTGAGCAGTTCTTC. The chain combines TRBV10-3 with TRBJ2-1; TRBD2 is a possible D gene (6 bases). The CDR3 runs 13 residues. Trimming removed 0 bases from V and 9 bases from J, with 9 bases in between. CDR1 is ENHRY and CDR2 is SYGVKD in the germline V gene.

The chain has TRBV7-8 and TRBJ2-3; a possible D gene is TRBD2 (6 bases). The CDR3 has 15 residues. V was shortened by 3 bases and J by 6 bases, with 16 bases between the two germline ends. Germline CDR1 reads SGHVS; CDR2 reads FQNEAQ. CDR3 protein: CASSFLGTSLDTQYF. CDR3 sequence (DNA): TGTGCCAGCAGCTTCCTCGGGACTTCCTTGGATACGCAGTATTTT.

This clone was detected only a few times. The CDR3 reads CASRPNSGIGLNQPQHF. The CDR3 coding sequence is TGTGCCAGCAGACCCAACAGCGGAATAGGGCTTAATCAGCCCCAGCATTTT. V and J are TRBV28 and TRBJ1-5; no clear D. This CDR3 region has 17 residues. V lost 6 bases and J 4 bases, leaving 22 bases between the germline ends. Germline V gives CDR1 MDHEN, CDR2 SYDVKM.

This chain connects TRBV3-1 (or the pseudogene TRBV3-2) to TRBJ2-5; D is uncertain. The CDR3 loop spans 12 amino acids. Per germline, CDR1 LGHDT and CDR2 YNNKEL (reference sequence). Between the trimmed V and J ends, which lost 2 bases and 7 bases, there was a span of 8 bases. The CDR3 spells CASSQPGSTQYF. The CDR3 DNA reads TGTGCCAGCAGCCAACCCGGGTCGACCCAGTACTTC.

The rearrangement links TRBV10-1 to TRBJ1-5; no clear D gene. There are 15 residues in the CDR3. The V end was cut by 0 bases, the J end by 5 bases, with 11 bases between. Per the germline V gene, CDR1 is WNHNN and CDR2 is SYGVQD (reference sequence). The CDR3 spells CASSESSGGDQPQHF. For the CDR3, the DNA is TGCGCCAGCAGTGAGTCTTCGGGAGGTGATCAGCCCCAGCATTTT.

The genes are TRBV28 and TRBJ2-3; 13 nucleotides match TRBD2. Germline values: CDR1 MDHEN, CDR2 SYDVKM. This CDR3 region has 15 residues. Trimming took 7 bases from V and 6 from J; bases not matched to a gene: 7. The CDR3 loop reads CASNLLAGGGDTQYF. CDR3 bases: TGTGCCAGCAACCTACTAGCGGGAGGGGGTGATACGCAGTATTTT.

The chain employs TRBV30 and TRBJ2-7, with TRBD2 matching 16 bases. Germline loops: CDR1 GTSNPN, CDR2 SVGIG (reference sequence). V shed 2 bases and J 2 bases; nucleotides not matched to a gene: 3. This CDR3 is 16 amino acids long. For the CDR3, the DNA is TGTGCCTGGAGTCCGGGACTAGCGGGAGGGCCCTACGAGCAGTACTTC. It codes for CAWSPGLAGGPYEQYF.

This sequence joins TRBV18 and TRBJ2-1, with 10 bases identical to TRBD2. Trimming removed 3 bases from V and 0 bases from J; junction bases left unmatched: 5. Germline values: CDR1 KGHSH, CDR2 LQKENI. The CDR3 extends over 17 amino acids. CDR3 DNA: TGTGCCAGCTCACCGGCAGCGGGAGGGGTCTCCTACAATGAGCAGTTCTTC. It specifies CASSPAAGGVSYNEQFF. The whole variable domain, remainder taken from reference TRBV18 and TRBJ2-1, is NAGVMQNPRHLVRRRGQEARLRCSPMKGHSHVYWYRQLPEEGLKFMVYLQKENIIDESGMPKERFSAEFPKEGPSILRIQQVVRGDSAAYFCASSPAAGGVSYNEQFFGPGTRLTVL.

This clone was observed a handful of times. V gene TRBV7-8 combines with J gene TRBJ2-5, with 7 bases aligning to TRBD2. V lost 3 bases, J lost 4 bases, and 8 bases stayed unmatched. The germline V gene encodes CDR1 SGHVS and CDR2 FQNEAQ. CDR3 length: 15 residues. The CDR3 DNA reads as TGTGCCAGCAGCTTCGGGGTGGGAGGGCCAGAGACCCAGTACTTC. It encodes CASSFGVGGPETQYF.

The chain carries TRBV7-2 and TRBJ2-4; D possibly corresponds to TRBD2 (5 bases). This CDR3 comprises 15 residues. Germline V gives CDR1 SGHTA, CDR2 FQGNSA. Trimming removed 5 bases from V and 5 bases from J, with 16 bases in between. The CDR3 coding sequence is TGTGCCAGCAGCCAAAGGACGAGGGCACAAAACATTCAGTACTTC. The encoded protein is CASSQRTRAQNIQYF. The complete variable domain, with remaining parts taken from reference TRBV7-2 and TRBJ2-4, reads GAGVSQSPSNKVTEKGKDVELRCDPISGHTALYWYRQSLGQGLEFLIYFQGNSAPDKSGLPSDRFSAERTGGSVSTLTIQRTQQEDSAVYLCASSQRTRAQNIQYFGAGTRLSVL.

The CDR3 is CASQTGGHGEKLFF. The CDR3 DNA follows: TGTGCCAGCCAAACAGGGGGGCACGGGGAAAAACTGTTTTTT. The rearrangement links TRBV28 to TRBJ1-4, with 8 positions matching TRBD1. The CDR3 is 14 amino acids. Trimming cost V 8 bases and J 8 bases; bases outside gene matches: 10. CDR1 and CDR2 from the germline V gene are MDHEN and SYDVKM. Based on the CDR3 plus reference TRBV28 and TRBJ1-4, the full variable domain is DVKVTQSSRYLVKRTGEKVFLECVQDMDHENMFWYRQDPGLGLRLIYFSYDVKMKEKGDIPEGYSVSREKKERFSLILESASTNQTSMYLCASQTGGHGEKLFFGSGTQLSVL.

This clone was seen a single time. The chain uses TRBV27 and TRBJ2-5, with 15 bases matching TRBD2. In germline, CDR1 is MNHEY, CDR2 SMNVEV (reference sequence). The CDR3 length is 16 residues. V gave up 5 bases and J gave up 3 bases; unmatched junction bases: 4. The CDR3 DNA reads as TGTGCCAGCAGTCAAGGACTAGCGGGAGGGGAAGAGACCCAGTACTTC. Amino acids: CASSQGLAGGEETQYF.

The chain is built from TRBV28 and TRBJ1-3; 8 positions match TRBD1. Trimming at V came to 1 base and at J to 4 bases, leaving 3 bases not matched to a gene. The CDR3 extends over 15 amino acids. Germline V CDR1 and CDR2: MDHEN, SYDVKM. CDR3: CASSLSGTGGNTIYF. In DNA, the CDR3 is TGTGCCAGCAGTTTATCCGGGACAGGCGGAAACACCATATATTTT. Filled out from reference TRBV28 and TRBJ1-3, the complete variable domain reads DVKVTQSSRYLVKRTGEKVFLECVQDMDHENMFWYRQDPGLGLRLIYFSYDVKMKEKGDIPEGYSVSREKKERFSLILESASTNQTSMYLCASSLSGTGGNTIYFGEGSWLTVV.

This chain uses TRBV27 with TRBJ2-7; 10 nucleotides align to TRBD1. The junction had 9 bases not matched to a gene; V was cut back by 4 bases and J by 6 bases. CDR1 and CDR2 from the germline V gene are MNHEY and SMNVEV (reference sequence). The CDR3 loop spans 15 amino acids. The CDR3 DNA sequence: TGTGCCAGCAGTTGGACCGGGACAGGGGAGGGCGAGCAGTACTTC. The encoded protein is CASSWTGTGEGEQYF.

CDR3 DNA sequence: TGTGCCAGCAGCTCCCACAGGGCGAACACTGAAGCTTTCTTT. This codes for CASSSHRANTEAFF. The gene calls are TRBV11-2 and TRBJ1-1, with D maybe TRBD1 (6 bases). CDR3 length: 14 residues. In germline, CDR1 is SGHAT, CDR2 FQNNGV. Trimming shortened V by 4 bases and J by 1 base, and 10 bases separated the two germline ends.

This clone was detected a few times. The CDR3 loop reads CASSHDRFNEQFF. CDR3 nucleotide sequence: TGTGCCAGCAGTCACGACAGGTTCAATGAGCAGTTCTTC. The chain is built from TRBV3-1 (or the pseudogene TRBV3-2) and TRBJ2-1; a possible D gene is TRBD1 (6 bases). V gave up 6 bases and J gave up 6 bases, with 12 bases separating them. The length of the CDR3 is 13 residues. Germline values: CDR1 LGHDT, CDR2 YNNKEL (reference sequence).

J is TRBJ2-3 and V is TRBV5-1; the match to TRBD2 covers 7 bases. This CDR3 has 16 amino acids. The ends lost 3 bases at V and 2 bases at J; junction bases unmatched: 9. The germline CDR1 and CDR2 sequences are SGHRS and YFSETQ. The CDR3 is CASSSPSGTHTDTQYF. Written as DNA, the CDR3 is TGCGCCAGCAGCTCGCCCAGCGGGACCCACACAGATACGCAGTATTTT.

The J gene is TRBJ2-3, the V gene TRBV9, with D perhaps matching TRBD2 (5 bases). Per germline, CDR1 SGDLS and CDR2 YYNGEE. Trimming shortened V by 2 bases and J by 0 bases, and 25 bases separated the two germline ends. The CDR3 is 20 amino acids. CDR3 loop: CASSVSAPLGAAVSTDTQYF. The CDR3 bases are TGTGCCAGCAGCGTCTCGGCCCCTCTAGGAGCGGCAGTTAGCACAGATACGCAGTATTTT.

This CDR3 is CSVLTQGDQPQHF. In DNA, the CDR3 is TGCAGCGTTCTGACTCAGGGGGATCAGCCCCAGCATTTT. The rearrangement joins TRBV29-1 to TRBJ1-5; the match to TRBD1 covers 7 bases. V shed 5 bases, J shed 5 bases, and the junction held 6 bases outside the gene matches. In germline, CDR1 is SQVTM, CDR2 ANQGSEA. The CDR3 covers 13 residues.

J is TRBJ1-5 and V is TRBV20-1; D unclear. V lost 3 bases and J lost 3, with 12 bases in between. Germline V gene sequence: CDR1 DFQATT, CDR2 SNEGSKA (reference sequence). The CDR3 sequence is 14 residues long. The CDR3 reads CSASSGPINQPQHF. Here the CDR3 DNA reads TGCAGTGCTAGTTCCGGTCCGATCAATCAGCCCCAGCATTTT.

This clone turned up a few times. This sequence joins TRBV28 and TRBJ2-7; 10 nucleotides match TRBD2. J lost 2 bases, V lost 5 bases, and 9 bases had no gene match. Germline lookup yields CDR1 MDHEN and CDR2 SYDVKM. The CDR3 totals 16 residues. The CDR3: CASSPWGTSGTYEQYF. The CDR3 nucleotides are TGTGCCAGCAGTCCGTGGGGCACTAGCGGGACCTACGAGCAGTACTTC.

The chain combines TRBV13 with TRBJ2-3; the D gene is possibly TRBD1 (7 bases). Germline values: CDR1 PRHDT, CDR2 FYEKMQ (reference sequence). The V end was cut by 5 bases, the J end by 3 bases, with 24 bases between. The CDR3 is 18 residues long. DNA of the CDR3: TGTGCCAGCAGCCCGAGGACTACCCGGGCACAGGGGACAGATACGCAGTATTTT. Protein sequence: CASSPRTTRAQGTDTQYF.

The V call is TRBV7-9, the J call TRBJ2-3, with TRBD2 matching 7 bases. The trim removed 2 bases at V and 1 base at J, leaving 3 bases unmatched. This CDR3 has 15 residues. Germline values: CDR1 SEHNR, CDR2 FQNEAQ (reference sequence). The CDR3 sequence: CASSLSGRGTDTQYF. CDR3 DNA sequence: TGTGCCAGCAGCTTATCAGGGAGGGGCACAGATACGCAGTATTTT.

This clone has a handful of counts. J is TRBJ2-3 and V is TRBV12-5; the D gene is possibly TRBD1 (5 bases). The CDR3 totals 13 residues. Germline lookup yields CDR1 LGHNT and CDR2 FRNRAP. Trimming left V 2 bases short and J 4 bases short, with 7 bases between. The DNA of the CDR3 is TGTGCTAGTGGTTTGTGGGGCTCAGATACGCAGTATTTT. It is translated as CASGLWGSDTQYF.

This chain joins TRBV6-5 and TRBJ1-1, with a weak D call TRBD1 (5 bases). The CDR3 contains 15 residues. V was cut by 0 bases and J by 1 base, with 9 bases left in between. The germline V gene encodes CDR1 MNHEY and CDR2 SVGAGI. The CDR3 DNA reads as TGTGCCAGCAGTTACTCGAGCGGGGGGAACACTGAAGCTTTCTTT. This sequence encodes CASSYSSGGNTEAFF.

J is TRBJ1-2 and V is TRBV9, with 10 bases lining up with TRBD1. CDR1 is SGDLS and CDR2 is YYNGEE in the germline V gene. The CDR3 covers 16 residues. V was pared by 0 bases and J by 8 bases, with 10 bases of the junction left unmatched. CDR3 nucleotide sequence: TGTGCCAGCAGCGTAGCCCCCGACAGGGGGCGGAAGGGCTACACCTTC. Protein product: CASSVAPDRGRKGYTF.